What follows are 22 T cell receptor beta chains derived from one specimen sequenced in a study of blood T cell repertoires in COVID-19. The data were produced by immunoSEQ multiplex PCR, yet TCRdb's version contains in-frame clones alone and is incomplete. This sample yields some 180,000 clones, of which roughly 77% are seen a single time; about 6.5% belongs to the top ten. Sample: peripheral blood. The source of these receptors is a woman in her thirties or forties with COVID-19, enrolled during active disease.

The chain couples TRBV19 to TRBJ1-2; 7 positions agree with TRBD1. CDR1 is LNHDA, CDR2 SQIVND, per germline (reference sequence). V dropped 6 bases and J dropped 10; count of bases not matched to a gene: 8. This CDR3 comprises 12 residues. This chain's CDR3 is CASSAGGFDYTF. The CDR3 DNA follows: TGTGCCAGTAGCGCAGGGGGTTTTGACTACACCTTC.

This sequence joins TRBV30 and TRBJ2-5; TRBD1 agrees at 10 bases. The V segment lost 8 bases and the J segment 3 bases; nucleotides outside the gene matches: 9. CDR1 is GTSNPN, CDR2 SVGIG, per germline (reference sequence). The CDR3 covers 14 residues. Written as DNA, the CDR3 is TGTGCCCGGGACAGGGGCCCCGGGGAAGAGACCCAGTACTTC. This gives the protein CARDRGPGEETQYF. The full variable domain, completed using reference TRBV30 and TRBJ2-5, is SQTIHQWPATLVQPVGSPLSLECTVEGTSNPNLYWYRQAAGRGLQLLFYSVGIGQISSEVPQNLSASRPQDRQFILSSKKLLLSDSGFYLCARDRGPGEETQYFGPGTRLLVL.

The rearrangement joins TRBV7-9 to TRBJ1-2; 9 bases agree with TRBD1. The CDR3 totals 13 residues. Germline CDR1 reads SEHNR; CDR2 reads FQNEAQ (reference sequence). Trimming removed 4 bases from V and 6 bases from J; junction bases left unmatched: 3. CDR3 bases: TGTGCCAGCAGCTCCCGGACAGGGGATGGCTACACCTTC. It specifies CASSSRTGDGYTF.

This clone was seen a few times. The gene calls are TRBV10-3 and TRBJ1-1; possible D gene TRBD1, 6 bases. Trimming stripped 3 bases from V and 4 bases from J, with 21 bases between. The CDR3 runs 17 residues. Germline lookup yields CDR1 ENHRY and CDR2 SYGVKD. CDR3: CAISDRGTGSGSTEAFF. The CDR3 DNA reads TGTGCCATCAGTGACCGGGGCACAGGGTCGGGGAGCACTGAAGCTTTCTTT.

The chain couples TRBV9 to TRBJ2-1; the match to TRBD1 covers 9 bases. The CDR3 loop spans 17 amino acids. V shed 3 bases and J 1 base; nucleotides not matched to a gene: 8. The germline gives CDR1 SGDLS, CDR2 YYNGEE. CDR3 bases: TGTGCCAGCAGCGCATCCGGGACAGGGCCATCCTACAATGAGCAGTTCTTC. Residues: CASSASGTGPSYNEQFF.

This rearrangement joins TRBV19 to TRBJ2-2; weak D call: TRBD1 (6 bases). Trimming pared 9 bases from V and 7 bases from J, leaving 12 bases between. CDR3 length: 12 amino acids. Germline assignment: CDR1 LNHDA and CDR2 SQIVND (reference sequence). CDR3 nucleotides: TGTGCCAGCAAGACAGGTTTCGGGGAGCTGTTTTTT. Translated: CASKTGFGELFF. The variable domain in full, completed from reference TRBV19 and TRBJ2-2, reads DGGITQSPKYLFRKEGQNVTLSCEQNLNHDAMYWYRQDPGQGLRLIYYSQIVNDFQKGDIAEGYSVSREKKESFPLTVTSAQKNPTAFYLCASKTGFGELFFGEGSRLTVL.

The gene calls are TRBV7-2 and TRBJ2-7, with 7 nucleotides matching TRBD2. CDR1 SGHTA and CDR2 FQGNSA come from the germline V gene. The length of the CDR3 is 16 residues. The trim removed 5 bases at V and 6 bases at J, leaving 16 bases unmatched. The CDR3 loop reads CASSPGVGTIMGEQYF. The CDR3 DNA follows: TGTGCCAGCAGCCCAGGTGTCGGGACTATAATGGGCGAGCAGTACTTC.

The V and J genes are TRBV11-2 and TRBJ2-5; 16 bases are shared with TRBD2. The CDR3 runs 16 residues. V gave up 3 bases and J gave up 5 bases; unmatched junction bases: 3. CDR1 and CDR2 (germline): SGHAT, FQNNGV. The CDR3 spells CASSLGLAGGWETQYF. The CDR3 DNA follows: TGTGCCAGCAGCTTGGGACTAGCGGGAGGGTGGGAGACCCAGTACTTC.

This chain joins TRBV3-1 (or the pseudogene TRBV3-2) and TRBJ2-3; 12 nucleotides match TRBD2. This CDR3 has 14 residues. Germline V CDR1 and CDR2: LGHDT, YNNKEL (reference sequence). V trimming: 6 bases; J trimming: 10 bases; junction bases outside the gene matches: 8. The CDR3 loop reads CASRRLAGEFAQYF. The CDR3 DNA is TGTGCCAGCAGGCGACTAGCGGGAGAGTTTGCGCAGTATTTT.

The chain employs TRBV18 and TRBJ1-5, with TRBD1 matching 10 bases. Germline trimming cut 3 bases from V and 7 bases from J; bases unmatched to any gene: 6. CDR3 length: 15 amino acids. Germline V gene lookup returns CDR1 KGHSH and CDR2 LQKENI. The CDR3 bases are TGTGCCAGCTCACCGAAGGGGACAGGGGAACAGCCCCAGCATTTT. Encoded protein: CASSPKGTGEQPQHF.

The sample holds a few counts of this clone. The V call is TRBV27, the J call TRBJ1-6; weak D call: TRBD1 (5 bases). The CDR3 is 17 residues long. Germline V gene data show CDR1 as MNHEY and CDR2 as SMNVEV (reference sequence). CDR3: CPGGGWARVSRNSPLHF. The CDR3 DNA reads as TGTCCTGGGGGGGGGTGGGCTAGGGTATCTCGGAATTCACCCCTCCACTTT.

The CDR3 DNA sequence: TGTGCCAGCAGCCAATATCTCGGACTAGGAAGCGGCCCTAGCACAGATACGCAGTATTTT. Its protein product is CASSQYLGLGSGPSTDTQYF. This chain links TRBV14 with TRBJ2-3; 7 bases agree with TRBD2. Germline V gene data show CDR1 as SGHDN and CDR2 as FVKESK. The trim removed 2 bases at V and 0 bases at J, leaving 17 bases unmatched. The CDR3 runs to 20 residues. Complete variable domain (other parts from reference TRBV14 and TRBJ2-3): EAGVTQFPSHSVIEKGQTVTLRCDPISGHDNLYWYRRVMGKEIKFLLHFVKESKQDESGMPNNRFLAERTGGTYSTLKVQPAELEDSGVYFCASSQYLGLGSGPSTDTQYFGPGTRLTVL.

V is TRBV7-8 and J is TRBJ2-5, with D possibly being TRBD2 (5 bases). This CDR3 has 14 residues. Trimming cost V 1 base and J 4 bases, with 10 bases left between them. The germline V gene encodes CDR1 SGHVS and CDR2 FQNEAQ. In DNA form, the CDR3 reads TGTGCCAGCAGCTTAGGATCTAGCCGAGAGACCCAGTACTTC. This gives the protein CASSLGSSRETQYF.

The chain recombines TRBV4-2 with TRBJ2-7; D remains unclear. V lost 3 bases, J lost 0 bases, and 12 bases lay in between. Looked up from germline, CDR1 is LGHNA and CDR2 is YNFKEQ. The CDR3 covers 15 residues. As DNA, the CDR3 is TGTGCCAGCAGCCAGGCTACAGTGAGCTCCTACGAGCAGTACTTC. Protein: CASSQATVSSYEQYF.

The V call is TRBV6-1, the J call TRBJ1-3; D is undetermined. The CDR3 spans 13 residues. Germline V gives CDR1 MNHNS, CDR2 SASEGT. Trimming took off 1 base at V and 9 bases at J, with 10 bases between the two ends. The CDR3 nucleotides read TGTGCCAGCAGTGAAGAGGGAGATAGCACCATATATTTT. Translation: CASSEEGDSTIYF.

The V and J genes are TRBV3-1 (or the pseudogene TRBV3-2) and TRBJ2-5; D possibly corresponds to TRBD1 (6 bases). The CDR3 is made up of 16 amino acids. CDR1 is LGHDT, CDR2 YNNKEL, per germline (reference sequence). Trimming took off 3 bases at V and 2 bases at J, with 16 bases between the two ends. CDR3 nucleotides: TGTGCCAGCAGCCAGGAAGCGAGAGGGGGACAAGAGACCCAGTACTTC. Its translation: CASSQEARGGQETQYF.

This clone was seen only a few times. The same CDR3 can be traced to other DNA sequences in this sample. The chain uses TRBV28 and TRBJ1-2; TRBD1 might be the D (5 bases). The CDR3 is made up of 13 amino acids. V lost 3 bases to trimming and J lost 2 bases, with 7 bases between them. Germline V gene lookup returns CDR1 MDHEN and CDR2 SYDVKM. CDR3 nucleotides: TGTGCCAGCAGTTTGGGGCAGAACTATGGCTACACCTTC. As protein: CASSLGQNYGYTF.

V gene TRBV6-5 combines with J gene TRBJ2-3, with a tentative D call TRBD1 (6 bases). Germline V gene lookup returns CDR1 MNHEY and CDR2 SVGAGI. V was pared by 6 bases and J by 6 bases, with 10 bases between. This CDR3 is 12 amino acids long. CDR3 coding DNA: TGTGCCAGCAGGAGGGGGATGGATACGCAGTATTTT. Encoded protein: CASRRGMDTQYF.

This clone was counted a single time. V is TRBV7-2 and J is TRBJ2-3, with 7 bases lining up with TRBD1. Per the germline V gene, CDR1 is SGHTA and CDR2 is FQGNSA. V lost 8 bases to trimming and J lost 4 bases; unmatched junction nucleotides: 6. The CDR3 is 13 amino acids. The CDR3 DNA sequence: TGTGCCAGCGCAGGGGGTAGCCCAGATACGCAGTATTTT. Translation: CASAGGSPDTQYF.

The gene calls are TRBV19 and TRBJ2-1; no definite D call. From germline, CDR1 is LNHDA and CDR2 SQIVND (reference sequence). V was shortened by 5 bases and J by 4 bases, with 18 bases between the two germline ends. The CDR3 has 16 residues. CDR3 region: CASSPPRGFEYNEQFF. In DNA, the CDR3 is TGTGCCAGTAGTCCCCCCCGCGGATTTGAGTACAATGAGCAGTTCTTC.

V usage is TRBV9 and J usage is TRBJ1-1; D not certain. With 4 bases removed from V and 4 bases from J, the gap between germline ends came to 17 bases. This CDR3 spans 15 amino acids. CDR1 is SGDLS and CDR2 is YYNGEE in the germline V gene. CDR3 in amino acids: CASSPRPTNPTEAFF. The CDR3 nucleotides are TGTGCCAGCAGCCCAAGGCCGACAAATCCCACTGAAGCTTTCTTT. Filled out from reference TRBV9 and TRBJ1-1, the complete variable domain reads DSGVTQTPKHLITATGQRVTLRCSPRSGDLSVYWYQQSLDQGLQFLIQYYNGEERAKGNILERFSAQQFPDLHSELNLSSLELGDSALYFCASSPRPTNPTEAFFGQGTRLTVV.

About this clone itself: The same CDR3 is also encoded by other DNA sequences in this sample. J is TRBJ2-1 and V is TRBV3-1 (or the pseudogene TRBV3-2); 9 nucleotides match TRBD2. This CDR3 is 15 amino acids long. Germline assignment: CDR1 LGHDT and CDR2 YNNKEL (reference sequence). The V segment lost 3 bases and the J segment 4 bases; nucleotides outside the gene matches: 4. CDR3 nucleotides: TGTGCCAGCAGCCAGGAGCGGGGGGCGTACAATGAGCAGTTCTTC. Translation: CASSQERGAYNEQFF.